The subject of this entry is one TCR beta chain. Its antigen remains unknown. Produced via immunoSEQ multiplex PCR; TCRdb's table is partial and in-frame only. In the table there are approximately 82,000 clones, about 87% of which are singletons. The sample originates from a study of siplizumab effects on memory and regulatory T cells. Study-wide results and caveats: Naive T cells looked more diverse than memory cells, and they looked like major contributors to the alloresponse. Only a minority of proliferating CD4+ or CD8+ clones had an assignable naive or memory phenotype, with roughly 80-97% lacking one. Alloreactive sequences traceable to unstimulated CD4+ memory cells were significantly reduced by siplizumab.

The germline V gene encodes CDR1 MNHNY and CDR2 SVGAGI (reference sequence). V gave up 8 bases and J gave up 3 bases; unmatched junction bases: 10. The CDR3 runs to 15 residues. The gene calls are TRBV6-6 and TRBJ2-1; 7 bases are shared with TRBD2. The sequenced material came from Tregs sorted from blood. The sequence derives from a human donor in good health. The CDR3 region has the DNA TGTGCCAGCCTAACTTACAGCGGGAACTACAATGAGCAGTTCTTC. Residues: CASLTYSGNYNEQFF.